This TCR beta chain was identified in a study of control samples from healthy donors and cancer patients. This clone came up a few times. Generated by immunoSEQ multiplex PCR, the TCRdb table keeps only in-frame clones and is missing some. The repertoire holds about 120,000 clones, with roughly 92% as singletons. Sequenced material: blood. This TCR was sampled from a man in his thirties or forties in good health.

CDR3 sequence (DNA): TGTGCCAGCTCACCGAGCCTAGGGCGGGGATCGAAAGGCTACACCTTC. The encoded protein is CASSPSLGRGSKGYTF. This chain uses TRBV18 with TRBJ1-2; D not certain. The V end lost 3 bases, the J end lost 8 bases, and 22 bases lay between the germline ends. Per the germline V gene, CDR1 is KGHSH and CDR2 is LQKENI. The CDR3 is 16 amino acids. The variable domain in full, completed from reference TRBV18 and TRBJ1-2, reads NAGVMQNPRHLVRRRGQEARLRCSPMKGHSHVYWYRQLPEEGLKFMVYLQKENIIDESGMPKERFSAEFPKEGPSILRIQQVVRGDSAAYFCASSPSLGRGSKGYTFGSGTRLTVV.